Listed here are 26 T cell receptor beta chains from one sample, sequenced in a study of T cell responses to AZD1222 COVID-19 vaccine. Using immunoSEQ multiplex PCR, the repertoire was profiled, and TCRdb retains in-frame clones only, with some absent. The sample shows over 50,000 clones, over 70% of them seen only once. Sequencing used peripheral blood, obtained 28 days after the second AZD1222 dose. The receptors were gathered from an adult who received the AZD1222 COVID-19 vaccine.

This clone was seen a single time. The V call is TRBV30, the J call TRBJ1-4, with TRBD1 as a possible D gene (6 bases). Germline V lookup: CDR1 GTSNPN, CDR2 SVGIG (reference sequence). V lost 2 bases and J 8 bases, leaving 12 bases between the germline ends. The CDR3 is 13 amino acids. This CDR3 is CAWSRQGREKLFF. DNA of the CDR3: TGTGCCTGGAGTCGGCAGGGGAGAGAAAAACTGTTTTTT.

V is TRBV19 and J is TRBJ1-5; no firm D call. Germline V gene data show CDR1 as LNHDA and CDR2 as SQIVND (reference sequence). This CDR3 has 14 residues. Between the trimmed V and J ends, which lost 4 bases and 3 bases, there was a span of 10 bases. The CDR3 protein is CASSTRDYNQPQHF. As DNA, the CDR3 is TGTGCCAGTAGTACCCGGGATTACAATCAGCCCCAGCATTTT.

The chain couples TRBV2 to TRBJ1-1; D ambiguous. This CDR3 comprises 13 residues. Germline lookup yields CDR1 SNHLY and CDR2 FYNNEI. V was pared by 4 bases and J by 0 bases, with 6 bases between. Here the CDR3 DNA reads TGTGCCAGCAGTGGTTATATGAACACTGAAGCTTTCTTT. The encoded protein is CASSGYMNTEAFF.

This chain uses TRBV3-1 (or the pseudogene TRBV3-2) with TRBJ2-7; D possibly corresponds to TRBD2 (7 bases). Trimming removed 4 bases at V and 0 bases at J, with 16 bases between. The CDR3 length is 16 residues. Looked up from germline, CDR1 is LGHDT and CDR2 is YNNKEL (reference sequence). DNA of the CDR3: TGTGCCAGCAGCCGCCGGTCGGGGGGCCCCTCCTACGAGCAGTACTTC. The encoded protein is CASSRRSGGPSYEQYF.

The V gene is TRBV9, the J gene TRBJ1-1; D remains unclear. V dropped 4 bases and J dropped 6 bases, with 16 bases sitting between them. The germline CDR1 and CDR2 sequences are SGDLS and YYNGEE. The CDR3 sequence is 14 residues long. CDR3 nucleotide sequence: TGTGCCAGCAGCCTGAGCGCGGGTCACCCTGAAGCTTTCTTT. This sequence encodes CASSLSAGHPEAFF.

This chain links TRBV27 with TRBJ1-1; a weak D match, TRBD1 (5 bases). Germline V gene sequence: CDR1 MNHEY, CDR2 SMNVEV (reference sequence). This CDR3 comprises 11 residues. V was shortened by 8 bases and J by 8 bases, with 12 bases between the two germline ends. In DNA form, the CDR3 reads TGTGCCAGCGCCGAGGGGCAGGAAGCTTTCTTT. This sequence encodes CASAEGQEAFF.

V usage is TRBV5-1 and J usage is TRBJ1-3; D is undetermined. Trimming took 4 bases from V and 0 from J, leaving 8 bases between them. Germline V gene sequence: CDR1 SGHRS, CDR2 YFSETQ. The CDR3 consists of 14 residues. The CDR3 is CASSGVDSGNTIYF. The DNA of the CDR3 is TGCGCCAGCAGCGGAGTCGACTCTGGAAACACCATATATTTT.

The gene calls are TRBV12-3 or TRBV12-4 and TRBJ1-2, with 12 bases fitting TRBD1. Germline trimming cut 6 bases from V and 7 bases from J; bases unmatched to any gene: 3. The CDR3 spans 13 residues. The CDR3 loop is CASRGTGGSGYTF. The CDR3 nucleotides read TGTGCCAGCAGGGGGACAGGGGGCTCTGGCTACACCTTC.

This sequence joins TRBV5-1 and TRBJ2-1, with 10 bases fitting TRBD2. CDR1 and CDR2 from the germline V gene are SGHRS and YFSETQ. V was clipped by 0 bases and J by 7 bases; unmatched bases: 4. The CDR3 runs to 15 residues. CDR3 in DNA: TGCGCCAGCAGCTTGGAGACTAGCGGGTGGAATGAGCAGTTCTTC. Amino acids: CASSLETSGWNEQFF.

This chain connects TRBV9 to TRBJ1-2, with D unclear. V lost 0 bases, J lost 4 bases, and 7 bases lay in between. Germline loops: CDR1 SGDLS, CDR2 YYNGEE. There are 13 residues in the CDR3. The DNA for the CDR3 is TGTGCCAGCAGCGTAGACGAGGGCTATGGCTACACCTTC. This gives the protein CASSVDEGYGYTF.

This chain joins TRBV13 and TRBJ2-1; 7 bases are shared with TRBD2. V lost 0 bases and J lost 5; bases outside the gene matches: 7. The germline gives CDR1 PRHDT, CDR2 FYEKMQ (reference sequence). CDR3 length: 16 amino acids. CDR3 coding DNA: TGTGCCAGCAGCTTAGGTGAAGCGGGAATCAACAATGAGCAGTTCTTC. Protein product: CASSLGEAGINNEQFF.

The V gene is TRBV5-1, the J gene TRBJ2-7; D possibly corresponds to TRBD2 (6 bases). Trimming stripped 1 base from V and 2 bases from J, with 10 bases between. CDR1 and CDR2 (germline): SGHRS, YFSETQ. This CDR3 is 14 amino acids long. The CDR3 DNA reads TGCGCCAGCAGCTTGCCGGGACTGACCTACGAGCAGTACTTC. This sequence encodes CASSLPGLTYEQYF.

The chain joins TRBV15 to TRBJ2-5; weak D call: TRBD2 (5 bases). V lost 1 base, J lost 4 bases, and 10 bases lay in between. The CDR3 length is 14 residues. Germline CDR1 and CDR2: LNHNV and YYDKDF (reference sequence). Here the CDR3 reads CATSRVGSGETQYF. The CDR3 DNA is TGTGCCACCAGCAGAGTGGGGAGTGGAGAGACCCAGTACTTC.

V is TRBV11-2 and J is TRBJ1-6, with D unclear. The V gene lost 5 bases and the J gene lost 0 bases, with 11 bases spanning the gap. Per the germline V gene, CDR1 is SGHAT and CDR2 is FQNNGV. The CDR3 runs to 16 residues. In DNA form, the CDR3 reads TGTGCCAGCAGCCTCACAGAGGGCTCCTATAATTCACCCCTCCACTTT. Translated, it gives CASSLTEGSYNSPLHF. The entire variable domain, with the rest obtained from reference TRBV11-2 and TRBJ1-6, is as follows: EAGVAQSPRYKIIEKRQSVAFWCNPISGHATLYWYQQILGQGPKLLIQFQNNGVVDDSQLPKDRFSAERLKGVDSTLKIQPAKLEDSAVYLCASSLTEGSYNSPLHFGNGTRLTVT.

The DNA for the CDR3 is TGTGCCAGCAGCGTAGGGGGCAGCAGCTCTGGAAACACCATATATTTT. It encodes CASSVGGSSSGNTIYF. This chain joins TRBV9 and TRBJ1-3; possible D gene TRBD1, 5 bases. Germline lookup yields CDR1 SGDLS and CDR2 YYNGEE. This CDR3 is 16 amino acids long. Between the trimmed V and J ends, which lost 0 bases and 0 bases, there was a span of 10 bases.

J is TRBJ2-1 and V is TRBV5-1; D is unresolved. Trimming pared 0 bases from V and 4 bases from J, leaving 8 bases between. The CDR3 has 14 residues. Germline CDR1 SGHRS, CDR2 YFSETQ. The DNA for the CDR3 is TGCGCCAGCAGCTTGGGGCAGTTATACAATGAGCAGTTCTTC. Its protein is CASSLGQLYNEQFF.

The rearrangement links TRBV2 to TRBJ2-4, with 8 bases lining up with TRBD1. The V and J ends lost 2 bases and 15 bases, in that order; junction bases with no gene match: 3. Germline CDR1 reads SNHLY; CDR2 reads FYNNEI. CDR3 length equals 11 residues. CDR3 DNA sequence: TGTGCCAGCAGTGAAAGGGACAGGACGTACTTC. It translates to CASSERDRTYF.

The chain recombines TRBV6-1 with TRBJ1-2, with no clear D. The CDR3 runs 14 residues. Germline V gives CDR1 MNHNS, CDR2 SASEGT. V was trimmed by 2 bases and J by 5 bases, leaving 12 bases between them. The CDR3, as DNA: TGTGCCAGCAGTGAAATGACGGGGATTTATGGCTACACCTTC. Its translation is CASSEMTGIYGYTF.

This clone was seen a handful of times. The junction and the germline gene differ at one end; a read error may be behind it. The chain employs TRBV5-4 and TRBJ2-1, with D possibly called TRBD1 or TRBD2 (6 bases each). The CDR3 runs to 15 residues. Germline values: CDR1 SGHNT, CDR2 YYREEE (reference sequence). The CDR3 DNA sequence: TGTGCCAGCACCTTGAGAGGGGGGTCCTACAATGAGCAGTTCTTC. Protein product: CASTLRGGSYNEQFF.

The chain's CDR3 is CASSLADVRRHYNEQFF. The CDR3 region has the DNA TGCGCCAGCAGCTTGGCCGACGTCCGGCGTCACTACAATGAGCAGTTCTTC. V gene TRBV23-1 combines with J gene TRBJ2-1, with D unresolved. TRBV23-1 is an ORF, with its function uncertain. CDR3 length: 17 residues. The germline V and J ends were trimmed by 6 bases and 3 bases, with 21 bases remaining between them.

The rearrangement links TRBV3-1 (or the pseudogene TRBV3-2) to TRBJ2-1; D uncertain. CDR3 length: 15 residues. Germline V lookup: CDR1 LGHDT, CDR2 YNNKEL (reference sequence). Trimming stripped 4 bases from V and 0 bases from J, with 10 bases between. The DNA for the CDR3 is TGTGCCAGCAGCCTCGATGCATCCTCCTACAATGAGCAGTTCTTC. This translates into CASSLDASSYNEQFF.

This clone was recorded a few times. The chain couples TRBV23-1 to TRBJ1-5; 8 positions match TRBD1. TRBV23-1 is reported as an ORF; its role is uncertain. This CDR3 has 18 residues. After removal of 0 bases from V and 3 bases from J, the junction contained 10 bases not matched to a gene. The chain's CDR3 is CASSQSSRGPTINQPQHF. The CDR3 nucleotides read TGCGCCAGCAGTCAATCATCCAGGGGGCCCACCATCAATCAGCCCCAGCATTTT.

The chain uses TRBV7-2 and TRBJ1-1; D may be TRBD1 (6 bases). Germline V gives CDR1 SGHTA, CDR2 FQGNSA. Trimming stripped 5 bases from V and 10 bases from J, with 20 bases between. This CDR3 is built from 14 residues. The DNA for the CDR3 is TGTGCCAGCAGCCTAGGGGGTCGGACACTTGGAGCTTTCTTT. Its translation: CASSLGGRTLGAFF. Full variable domain (remainder filled in from reference TRBV7-2 and TRBJ1-1): GAGVSQSPSNKVTEKGKDVELRCDPISGHTALYWYRQSLGQGLEFLIYFQGNSAPDKSGLPSDRFSAERTGGSVSTLTIQRTQQEDSAVYLCASSLGGRTLGAFFGQGTRLTVV.

The rearrangement uses TRBV2 and TRBJ1-4; no definite D call. V lost 5 bases and J 0 bases, leaving 10 bases between the germline ends. CDR3 length: 15 residues. The germline CDR1 and CDR2 sequences are SNHLY and FYNNEI. In DNA form, the CDR3 reads TGTGCCAGCAGTCGCTCCTTACCAACTAATGAAAAACTGTTTTTT. Amino acids: CASSRSLPTNEKLFF. Together with reference TRBV2 and TRBJ1-4, the CDR3 gives the full variable domain: EPEVTQTPSHQVTQMGQEVILRCVPISNHLYFYWYRQILGQKVEFLVSFYNNEISEKSEIFDDQFSVERPDGSNFTLKIRSTKLEDSAMYFCASSRSLPTNEKLFFGSGTQLSVL.

This chain uses TRBV7-2 with TRBJ2-3, with 7 bases matching TRBD2. Germline values: CDR1 SGHTA, CDR2 FQGNSA. The junction had 3 bases not matched to a gene; V was cut back by 3 bases and J by 3 bases. This CDR3 spans 14 amino acids. DNA for the CDR3: TGTGCCAGCAGCTTCCGGCGGGGGACAGATACGCAGTATTTT. Translation: CASSFRRGTDTQYF. Based on the CDR3 plus reference TRBV7-2 and TRBJ2-3, the full variable domain is GAGVSQSPSNKVTEKGKDVELRCDPISGHTALYWYRQSLGQGLEFLIYFQGNSAPDKSGLPSDRFSAERTGGSVSTLTIQRTQQEDSAVYLCASSFRRGTDTQYFGPGTRLTVL.

This clone has a single count. The chain recombines TRBV5-1 with TRBJ1-3; D perhaps matches TRBD1 (6 bases). CDR3 length equals 15 residues. Trimming removed 3 bases from V and 3 bases from J, with 13 bases in between. The germline CDR1 and CDR2 sequences are SGHRS and YFSETQ. In DNA form, the CDR3 reads TGCGCCAGCAGCTCCCAAGGGGGGATTGGAAACACCATATATTTT. Amino acid sequence: CASSSQGGIGNTIYF.